What follows describes a single TCR beta chain. This sample is drawn from a study of cytomegalovirus exposure and HLA in healthy donors. Germline CDR1 and CDR2: MNHEY and SVGAGI. The CDR3 runs to 15 residues. The J segment lost 0 bases and the V segment lost 2 bases, leaving 3 bases of the junction unmatched. The PCR contained 60 Vbeta and 13 Jbeta primers. Measured with immunoSEQ multiplex PCR; TCRdb has only the in-frame clones, and not every one. The sample consists of around 140,000 clones, about 76% of them appearing once. The rearrangement links TRBV6-5 to TRBJ2-7, with 8 positions matching TRBD2. Sequenced input: PBMCs. The sequence came from a woman in her thirties or forties in good health and CMV-seronegative. The CDR3 protein is CASSYGAGGSYEQYF. CDR3 in DNA: TGTGCCAGCAGTTACGGGGCGGGGGGCTCCTACGAGCAGTACTTC.